This T cell receptor (beta chain) derives from a study of Graves' ophthalmopathy and Graves' hyperthyroidism. Germline V gene sequence: CDR1 MDHEN, CDR2 SYDVKM. V was cut by 1 base and J by 3 bases, with 13 bases left in between. The CDR3 extends over 15 amino acids. Points from the study as a whole: It was with approximately 70% sensitivity and 72.22% specificity that the model predicted ophthalmopathy progression.

The sample holds many counts of this clonotype. Its antigen is not identified. Amplification from RNA transcripts yielded the TCR beta CDR3 regions. First-round RT-PCR with HTBI primers preceded a second-round multiplex PCR. MiXCR, run by TCRdb on the multiplex PCR reads, gives a single entry per CDR3 protein. This table has about 370,000 distinct CDR3 sequences, about 18% appearing once. Hyperthyroidism patients, aged 18 to 65, were newly diagnosed, under 2 months' duration. The clonotype was recovered from an adult woman with stable Graves' hyperthyroidism. The V call is TRBV28, the J call TRBJ2-7, with D possibly being TRBD2 (6 bases). Input material: peripheral blood. The CDR3 loop is CASSLFGGNFYEQYF. The CDR3 bases are TGTGCCAGCAGTTTATTTGGGGGGAATTTCTACGAGCAGTACTTC. Drawing the rest from reference TRBV28 and TRBJ2-7, the complete variable domain is DVKVTQSSRYLVKRTGEKVFLECVQDMDHENMFWYRQDPGLGLRLIYFSYDVKMKEKGDIPEGYSVSREKKERFSLILESASTNQTSMYLCASSLFGGNFYEQYFGPGTRLTVT.